This TCR beta chain was recorded in a study of blood T cell repertoires in COVID-19. For the study at large: Sites across the United States, Italy and Spain contributed samples from acute and convalescent COVID-19.

As processed by the authors: Estimated nucleated cell counts came from reference gene primer amplification. Assay used: immunoSEQ multiplex PCR; TCRdb lists only in-frame clones, some missing. V, J and clone size are those of that table, while D and trimming were read from the DNA. The sample consists of about 82,000 clones, 81% of them appearing once. CDR1 and CDR2 from the germline V gene are MNHEY and SVGAGI. The CDR3 has 13 amino acids. Between the trimmed V and J ends, which lost 0 bases and 6 bases, there was a span of 6 bases. Only one count was recorded for this clone. Source material: peripheral blood. The V call is TRBV6-5, the J call TRBJ1-5; no clear D gene. This clonotype was obtained from a man of 80 years or more with acute or convalescent COVID-19. Here the CDR3 DNA reads TGTGCCAGCAGTTACTCGAGTGGTCAGCCCCAGCATTTT. Protein sequence: CASSYSSGQPQHF.